The clone carrying this TCR beta chain was seen a single time. What it binds is not known. This specimen comes from a study of OX40 agonist ivuxolimab in advanced cancers. Whole-study findings and limits: Among the least clonally expanded were partial responders at 0.1-3.0 mg/kg.

Data came from immunoSEQ multiplex PCR; TCRdb stores just in-frame clones and leaves some out. This sample carries some 100,000 clones, about nine tenths of them seen once, and the ten largest clones take around 0.31%. CDR1 is LNHDA, CDR2 SQIVND, per germline (reference sequence). There are 14 residues in the CDR3. The V end was cut by 9 bases, the J end by 4 bases, with 15 bases between. This chain links TRBV19 with TRBJ2-2; D is unresolved. This TCR was recovered from an adult with an advanced solid tumor such as melanoma, head and neck, liver or kidney cancer. The sequences come from CD4+ or CD8+ T cells sorted from blood, collected in a trial of the OX40 agonist ivuxolimab. The CDR3 coding sequence is TGTGCCAGCGCCGTTCGGGCAATCACCGGGGAGCTGTTTTTT. Protein: CASAVRAITGELFF.